This T cell receptor beta chain came from a study of T cells in Graves' hyperthyroidism and ophthalmopathy. Using RNA transcripts as the source, TCR beta CDR3 regions were amplified. TCR CDR3 regions were first amplified by RT-PCR with HTBI primers. TCRdb called the multiplex PCR reads again in MiXCR, with one record for every CDR3 protein. Among under 400,000 distinct CDR3 sequences, about 25% were seen once, and the ten largest hold more than 60%. The study, taken as a whole, reports: Most clonotypes expanded in thyroid above 0.001 were likewise present in blood.

The CDR3 spans 13 residues. The V gene lost 3 bases and the J gene lost 3 bases, with 9 bases spanning the gap. Germline lookup yields CDR1 MNHNS and CDR2 SASEGT. About this clonotype: Its specificity is not known.

Among the patients, aged 18 to 65, hyperthyroidism was newly diagnosed and had lasted under 2 months. It was 10 ml of fresh peripheral blood that supplied the PBMCs. The sequence came from a man aged 45-60 years with Graves' hyperthyroidism. The sequenced sample consisted of blood. The rearrangement joins TRBV6-1 to TRBJ2-7; D is uncertain. The CDR3: CASSEKVLYEQYF. CDR3 nucleotide sequence: TGTGCCAGCAGTGAGAAGGTCCTCTACGAGCAGTACTTC.